This T cell receptor (beta chain) was recorded in a study of cytomegalovirus exposure and HLA in healthy donors (dated 2017 in TCRdb). Background on the whole study: In an earlier analysis of several hundred of the donors, 250 to 300 Gb of sequence data and 117 million unique TCR beta sequences from about 179 million T cells were reported. Roughly 320 gigabases of sequencing data and 91 million or so unique TCR sequences made up an early release that covered some 640 HLA-typed donors. The genetic ancestry cluster associated with self-reported Caucasian donors included 81% of the 398 genotyped donors. The aim of the study was to test whether cataloging public T cell receptors could identify signatures of past pathogen exposure. Using immunosequencing, the study profiled T cell repertoires from some 670 subjects and related those repertoires to cytomegalovirus serostatus. Along with the 666-subject first cohort, a separate validation cohort of over 90 different subjects was used. High-throughput TCR immunosequencing, statistical association of individual TCRs with disease status, and machine learning were combined to predict cytomegalovirus infection status. A later analysis re-examined previously published TCR beta repertoires from around 670 donors and added high-resolution HLA genotyping to investigate patterns of TCR occurrence. The later analysis used no new phenotypic data to find candidate immune exposures, relying instead on TCR beta sequences and their occurrence across donors. An earlier analysis of some 500 of the donors applied high-throughput TCR beta sequencing to assess whether each TCR beta V gene segment acted as functional or pseudogenic. Donor age, sex, ethnicity and CMV serostatus were collected together with the repertoire data. Genome-wide SNP genotypes for about 55% of the roughly 670 donors were used in a later genetic analysis, which treated that subset as a discovery cohort. Every repertoire in the discovery cohort had been generated on one and the same sequencing platform. HLA typing covered class I and class II loci at four-digit resolution. The number of donors typed differed by locus, with about 620-630 for A, B, C, DRB1 and DQB1, 522 for DQA1, over 600 for DPA1, and over 400 for DPB1. Roughly five DR-DQ haplotypes were handled as single units for association and clustering, since linkage in the cohort was strong. Across 398 genotyped donors of the cohort, an average of about 240,000 unique TCR beta nucleotide sequences per donor were sequenced, and around 19% of those sequences were non-productive.

Receptor libraries were prepared by the immunoSEQ multiplex PCR assay. The multiplex PCR relied on a mix of 60 forward primers for TCR Vbeta segments and 13 reverse primers for TCR Jbeta segments. A multiplex PCR assay on genomic DNA amplified the CDR3 region of rearranged TCR beta genes. The Illumina HiSeq System was used to sequence the amplified TCR beta libraries as 87-base-pair reads. The source study handled its data this way. Across the 700 or so repertoires, a later analysis counted around 80 million unique TCR beta chains, some 11 million of which were shared by at least two donors. Raw reads were error-corrected and collapsed into unique sequences with a nearest-neighbor algorithm that merged closely related sequences to remove PCR and sequencing errors. Alignment of CDR3 sequences to IMGT reference sequences was used to assign V, D and J gene segments. Each retained sequence needed at least a six-nucleotide match to both a V gene segment and a J gene segment. A rearrangement was called productive if the CDR3 had no stop codons and remained in frame with V and J, and every other rearrangement was called non-productive. Following IMGT convention, CDR3 was defined as the stretch from the second conserved V-encoded cysteine to the conserved J-encoded phenylalanine. Sequences without an unambiguous match to a single V gene segment were excluded from the earlier analysis of about 600 of the donors. An earlier analysis of 450 to 650 of the donors called V segments functional above 56.7% productive rearrangements and segregating when the between-donor standard deviation exceeded 5%. A statistical classification framework was built for diagnosing cytomegalovirus status from the catalog of TCR beta chain sequences. A later analysis assigned V and J genes by comparing TCR nucleotide sequences with IMGT/GENE-DB human TR gene sequences. In a later analysis, CDR3 sequences and most-parsimonious VDJ recombination scenarios were assigned using the TCRdist pipeline. A later analysis defined each TCR beta chain by its CDR3 amino acid sequence plus V-gene family, and excluded reads lacking a unique V-gene family. As a way to deal with suspected cross-contamination and a sequencing artifact, a later analysis dropped approximately 570 nucleotide sequences that were highly shared and had low generation probability. In a later analysis, a clonal expansion index was calculated for each public chain from normalized within-repertoire ranks of inferred template counts. A later analysis computed generation probabilities with a VDJ recombination model fitted to out-of-frame rearrangements, and checked the results against IGoR. In a later analysis, hypergeometric tests were used to score TCR-TCR, TCR-HLA and TCR-CMV co-occurrence, with a repertoire-size bias correction applied to TCR pairs. In a later analysis, false discovery rates were estimated by permuting HLA or CMV assignments 20 times. In a later analysis, co-occurring TCRs were grouped using DBSCAN, and TCRdist sequence similarity was added for clustering within HLA-allele-positive subsets. For co-occurrence clustering, repertoires with fewer than 30,000 or more than 120,000 public chains were excluded, along with several repertoires with anomalous nucleotide sharing. TCRdb took over this immuneACCESS table, retaining in-frame rearrangements with V and J assigned. Such tables are incomplete; in checked studies, under half of the missing clones stem from an unresolved V gene, and the remainder is unexplained. V and J calls plus clone size are reproduced from that table; the DNA served to infer D and trimming. The sample has 110,000 or so clones on record, 77% of them singletons. Roughly 9.8% of the sample is taken by the ten largest.

The CDR1 and CDR2 encoded by the germline V gene are SGHTA and FQGTGA. There are 13 amino acids in the CDR3, from cysteine to phenylalanine inclusive. The retained sequence is limited to the CDR3, 39 bases, with the frame set at the first base. Trimming removed 2 bases from V and 6 bases from J, leaving 8 bases between the germline ends. A note on this clone: Which antigen it targets is not known. No clone much larger than this one lies a single base away; base qualities are absent.

The investigation overall reported the following: Immune exposure information for the cohort was limited to CMV serostatus. Strong co-occurrence of HLA alleles, especially DR and DQ, made assigning TCR associations to individual alleles difficult. A further reported finding was that TCR beta sequences accurately predicted the HLA-A and HLA-B alleles for most subjects in the first cohort. In a later analysis, most CMV-associated TCR beta chains were found to appear HLA-restricted, with HLA associations seemingly driven largely by CMV exposure. In vitro tests confirmed that a few of the cytomegalovirus-associated TCR beta chains recognize cytomegalovirus antigens. Because HLA typing was missing for some donors at each locus, association tests included only the typed subset. Over 15 rarely observed V segments, including chromosome 9 orphons, were excluded from the earlier analysis of several hundred of the donors because counts were too low. A cluster of highly shared sequence variants was judged likely to represent a technical artifact of the sequencing pipeline. It was suggested by the authors that the approach could potentially be generalized to other disease states and immunological phenotypes. A later analysis found that HLA-associated TCR beta chains were more clonally expanded and had lower generation probabilities than equally common non-associated chains. Across donors, most TCR sequences were observed very rarely, whereas some public TCRs were present in many individuals. Only TCR beta chains were sequenced in this cohort, and the absence of alpha or paired-chain data limited detectable features. In a later genetic analysis, fewer N-insertions in productive TCRs were reported among donors in an Asian-associated ancestry cluster than the roughly 640-donor mean. The study listed 150 to 200 TCR beta chains as associated with cytomegalovirus. Sequencing depth was assumed to be roughly uniform across donors in the presence/absence analyses, though that assumption may not hold. Some IMGT-functional V segments, including TRBV6-2 and TRBV6-3, could not be distinguished by the 87-base-pair reads and were therefore excluded. Correlated functional status among segregating V segments might be attributable to linkage disequilibrium, but an unknown experimental factor could not be ruled out. According to a later analysis, TCR association rates differed among HLA loci, with DRB1 alleles showing the most associated TCRs and HLA-C alleles showing the fewest. Specific HLA alleles were associated with 15,000 to 20,000 TCR beta sequences at a false discovery rate of 0.05 in a later analysis. Broadly in line with IMGT annotations, most TCR beta V segments showed up in productive rearrangements about 87% or about 30% of the time in an earlier analysis of several hundred of the donors. The classifier was reported to diagnose cytomegalovirus status with high specificity and sensitivity in both the original cohort and the validation cohort. A later genetic analysis associated a missense DCLRE1C variant with V-gene and J-gene trimming of TCR beta chains, and an independent cohort replicated the association. A later analysis reported that several top co-occurrence clusters appeared linked to parvovirus B19, influenza, CMV and Epstein-Barr virus.

The cohort comprised hundreds of healthy bone marrow donors. All cohort members were sampled while nominally healthy, although unrecorded immune exposures were likely present. The donor was CMV seropositive and was included in the group of some 290 seropositive cohort members. A peripheral blood sample was collected from each donor, and TCR beta sequencing was performed on peripheral blood mononuclear cells. The Qiagen DNeasy Blood Extraction Kit was used to extract genomic DNA from the blood cell samples. Material: PBMCs. The sequence links TRBV7-3 to TRBJ1-5; no D gene call is confident. The clonotype comes from a man in his forties or fifties in good health and CMV-seropositive. CDR3 sequence: CASSLGPAQPQHF. The nucleotide sequence reads TGTGCCAGCAGCTTAGGGCCGGCTCAGCCCCAGCATTTT. Here the CDR3 is joined to the reference TRBV7-3 and TRBJ1-5 genes, and the full variable domain is: GAGVSQTPSNKVTEKGKYVELRCDPISGHTALYWYRQSLGQGPEFLIYFQGTGAADDSGLPNDRFFAVRPEGSVSTLKIQRTERGDSAVYLCASSLGPAQPQHFGDGTRLSIL.